This T cell receptor (beta chain) appears in the sequencing data of a study of blood T cell repertoires in COVID-19 (TCRdb year 2020). Looking at the study overall: Collaborator samples came from the United States, Italy and Spain and covered acute and convalescent phases of COVID-19. The material from the prospective study consisted of cDNA or gDNA derived from T cells, B-cell-depleted T cells, or PBMCs. Deeply sampled blood TCRbeta repertoires from subjects exposed to, actively infected with, or recovered from COVID-19 were included in the dataset. The repertoires were released in a freely available public database intended as a resource for research on the immune response to SARS-CoV-2. The samples were drawn from two sources: the first 160 participants of the ongoing ImmuneRACE study, and 950 to 1,500 subjects contributed by 6 global collaborators. A de-identified subject ID, COVID-19 status, age in years and sex were almost always included in the sample metadata. Where available, HLA class I and class II types were obtained from metadata supplied by the sample provider rather than from assay-based typing. Overall study results and their limits: The quantity of clinical and demographic metadata differed by source and by participant and was supplied without curation.

Remarks on this clone: Its antigen is still unknown. No per-base quality is available; no much larger clone lies one base away.

TCRbeta CDR3 regions were amplified from genomic DNA by means of the immunoSEQ Assay, a bias-controlled multiplex PCR. From the authors' description of their analysis: The number of nucleated cells in each sample was estimated from the amplification of reference gene primers within the assay. Sequence reads were collapsed and filtered to measure the absolute abundance of every unique TCRbeta CDR3 rearrangement. Productive Simpson clonality was computed per sample as the square root of Simpson's diversity index over productive rearrangements. TCRdb retrieved this table from immuneACCESS and kept in-frame rearrangements only. Not all clones are present; in checked studies, unresolved V genes account for under half, and no reason is known for the remainder. V and J calls and clone size are copied from that table; D and trimming were computed from the DNA. A total of about 74,000 clones appear in this sample, about 87% of them only once. The top ten hold around 7.3% of the sample.

Collaborating institutions collected whole blood in K2EDTA tubes following their own protocols. For TCRbeta analysis, collaborators shipped samples in one of three forms: frozen whole blood, isolated PBMCs, or DNA extracted from either of those sample types. V and J are trimmed by 4 bases and 7 bases, and the gene matches miss 3 bases of the junction. For CDR1 and CDR2, the germline V gene (reference sequence) lists SGHNT and YYREEE. From cysteine to phenylalanine, the CDR3 is 15 amino acids long. Only CDR3 DNA is held: 45 bases, read in frame from base 1. This chain is built from TRBV5-4 and TRBJ2-1; 15 bases in between match TRBD2. The clonotype was recovered from an elderly woman with acute or convalescent COVID-19. Material for sequencing was peripheral blood. The bases read TGTGCCAGCAGCCAAGGGACTAGCGGGAGGAATGAGCAGTTCTTC. It is translated as CASSQGTSGRNEQFF.